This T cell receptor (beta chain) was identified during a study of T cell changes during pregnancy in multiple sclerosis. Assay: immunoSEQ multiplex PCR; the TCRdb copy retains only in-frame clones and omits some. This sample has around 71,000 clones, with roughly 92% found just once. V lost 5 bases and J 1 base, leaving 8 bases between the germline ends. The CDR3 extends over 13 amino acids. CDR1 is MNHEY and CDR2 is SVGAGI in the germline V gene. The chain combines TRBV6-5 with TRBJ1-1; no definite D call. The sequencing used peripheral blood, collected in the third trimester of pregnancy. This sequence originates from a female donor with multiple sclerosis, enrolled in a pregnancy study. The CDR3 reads CASSLTGNTEAFF. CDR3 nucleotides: TGTGCCAGCAGTCTCACCGGGAACACTGAAGCTTTCTTT.